Included here is one T cell receptor (beta chain) sequence, with context. The antigen it binds to is not known. The entry originates in a study of T cells expressing NK-cell markers (dated by TCRdb to the early 2020s). With regard to the full study: Three sorted T-cell subsets (CD3+CD56+NKG2C+, CD3+CD56+NKG2C- and CD3+CD56-NKG2C+) from several donors had their TCR beta-chain repertoires profiled. Among the eight sequenced donors, only one was HCMV-seronegative, while the other seven were HCMV-seropositive. All eight donors whose samples were sequenced were randomly selected healthy volunteers, three of them men and five women. Libraries were sequenced as 2 x 150 bp reads on Illumina HiSeq 2000/2500, MiSeq or NextSeq. The full study reports these points: Whether the expanded NKG2C-expressing T cell clones were specific for HCMV antigens remained unclear. Those dominant clonotypes were again the most abundant among CD3+CD56-NKG2C+ cells in four donors, at roughly 28.3-65%. In several donors, the dominant CD3+CD56+NKG2C+ clonotypes were found to rank among the top 10 CD8+ clonotypes and to make up about 1.0-7.0% of CD8+ T cells.

The CDR3 covers 16 residues, taking in both the cysteine and the phenylalanine. No DNA is listed. The germline V gene specifies MGHRA as CDR1 and YSYEKL as CDR2. The sequencer was an Illumina HiSeq 2000. 5'RACE template switching, by which a universal primer site and unique molecular identifiers were added, was used to make TCR beta cDNA libraries. cDNA synthesis was primed from the TCR beta constant segment, followed by two successive PCR amplification steps. The study's processing was this. MIGEC was used to demultiplex reads and group reads by UMI, and MiTCR was used to assemble and quantify clonotypes. Only TCR cDNA sequences supported by at least two reads were kept to exclude erroneous sequences. The tcR package was used for downstream repertoire analysis, and clonotypes were matched across fractions by CDR3 nucleotide sequence plus V segment. VDJmatch was used to annotate antigen specificity against VDJdb, with one amino acid substitution allowed in CDR3. The reads were reprocessed in TCRdb, with one entry per CDR3 protein sequence and no accompanying DNA. V and J calls and clone size were set by TCRdb, not the authors. The sample table includes fewer than 400,000 distinct CDR3 sequences. The top ten hold over 8.5% of the sample.

HCMV-specific IgG was detected in serum with a commercial ELISA kit to determine HCMV serostatus. Ficoll density gradient centrifugation was used to isolate peripheral blood mononuclear cells from blood. The TCR comes from a woman between 50 and 59 years old in good health. Donor details come from another sample of the same person, matched by shared clones. Recombination connected TRBV4-1 to TRBJ2-1; TCRdb gives TRBD2 as the D gene, but with no DNA this cannot be confirmed. The sequencing sample was made of blood T cells: a sorted CD56 or NKG2C T cell subset, CD4+ or CD8+ T cells, or bulk PBMC T cells (not recorded which). The CDR3 sequence is CASSHLGREKLNEQFF.